This T cell receptor beta chain was captured in a study of T-cell memory formation after mild COVID-19. Germline V lookup: CDR1 SGHRS, CDR2 YFSETQ. The CDR3 has 15 amino acids. Trimming shortened V by 4 bases and J by 5 bases, and 18 bases separated the two germline ends. This clonotype was counted only a few times. In TCRdb, the 5' RACE reads were re-called with MiXCR into one record per CDR3 protein. The sample holds about 350,000 distinct CDR3 sequences, under 25% seen once. The sequencing input was PBMCs or a T cell subset sorted from them (not recorded which). The genes are TRBV5-1 and TRBJ1-1; D gene uncertain. The TCR comes from a man aged 18 to 29 who had mild COVID-19 (a few samples of this study predate the infection). Cell type and time point are not known. CDR3 DNA: TGCGCCAGCAGCCTTTTTGCGGGAATGGAGACTGAAGCTTTCTTT. Encoded protein: CASSLFAGMETEAFF.